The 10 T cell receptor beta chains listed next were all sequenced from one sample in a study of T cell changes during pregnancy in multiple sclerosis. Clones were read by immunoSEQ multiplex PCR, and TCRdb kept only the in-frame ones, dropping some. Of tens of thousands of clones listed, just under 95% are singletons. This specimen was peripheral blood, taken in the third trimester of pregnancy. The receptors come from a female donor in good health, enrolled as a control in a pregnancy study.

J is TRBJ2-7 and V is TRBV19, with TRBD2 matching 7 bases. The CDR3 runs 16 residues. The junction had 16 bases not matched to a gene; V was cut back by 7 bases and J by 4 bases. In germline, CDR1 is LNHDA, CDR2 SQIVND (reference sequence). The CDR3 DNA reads TGTGCCAGTACGCTCCGCAGCCCGGGGGGAGTATACGAGCAGTACTTC. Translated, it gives CASTLRSPGGVYEQYF. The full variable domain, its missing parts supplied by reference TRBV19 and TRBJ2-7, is DGGITQSPKYLFRKEGQNVTLSCEQNLNHDAMYWYRQDPGQGLRLIYYSQIVNDFQKGDIAEGYSVSREKKESFPLTVTSAQKNPTAFYLCASTLRSPGGVYEQYFGPGTRLTVT.

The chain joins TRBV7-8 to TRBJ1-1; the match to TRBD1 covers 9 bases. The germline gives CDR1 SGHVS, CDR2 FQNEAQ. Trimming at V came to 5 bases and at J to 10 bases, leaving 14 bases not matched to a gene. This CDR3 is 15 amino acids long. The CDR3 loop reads CASSPEGTGTGRAFF. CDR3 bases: TGTGCCAGCAGCCCGGAAGGTACCGGGACAGGGAGAGCTTTCTTT.

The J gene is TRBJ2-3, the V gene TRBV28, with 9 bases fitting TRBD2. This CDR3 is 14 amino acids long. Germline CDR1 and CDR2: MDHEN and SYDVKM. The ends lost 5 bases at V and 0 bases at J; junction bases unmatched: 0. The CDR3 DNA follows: TGTGCCAGCAGTACTAGCGGGAGCACAGATACGCAGTATTTT. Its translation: CASSTSGSTDTQYF.

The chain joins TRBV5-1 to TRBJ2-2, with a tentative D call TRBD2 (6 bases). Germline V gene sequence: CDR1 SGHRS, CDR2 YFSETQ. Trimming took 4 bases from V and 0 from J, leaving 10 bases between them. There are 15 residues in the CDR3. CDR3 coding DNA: TGCGCCAGCAGCCCCGGGACTCCGAACACCGGGGAGCTGTTTTTT. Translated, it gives CASSPGTPNTGELFF.

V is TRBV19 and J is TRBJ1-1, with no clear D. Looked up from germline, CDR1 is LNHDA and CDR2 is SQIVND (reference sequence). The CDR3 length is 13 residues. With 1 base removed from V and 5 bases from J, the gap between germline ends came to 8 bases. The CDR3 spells CASSIGGGTEAFF. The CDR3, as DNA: TGTGCCAGTAGTATAGGAGGAGGAACTGAAGCTTTCTTT.

CDR3 amino acids: CASRDRAETQYF. In DNA form, the CDR3 reads TGTGCCAGCAGGGACAGGGCTGAGACCCAGTACTTC. The V gene is TRBV2, the J gene TRBJ2-5, with TRBD1 identical over 8 bases. Germline values: CDR1 SNHLY, CDR2 FYNNEI. The CDR3 covers 12 residues. Trimming at V came to 6 bases and at J to 5 bases, leaving 2 bases not matched to a gene.

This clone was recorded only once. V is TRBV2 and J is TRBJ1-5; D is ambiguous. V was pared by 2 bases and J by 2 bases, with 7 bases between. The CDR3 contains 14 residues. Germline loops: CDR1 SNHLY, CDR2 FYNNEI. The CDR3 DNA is TGTGCCAGCAGTGAATCCCCAGGCAATCAGCCCCAGCATTTT. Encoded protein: CASSESPGNQPQHF.

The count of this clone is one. CDR3 nucleotides: TGTGCCAGCAGCTGGGGACAGGACAATCAGCCCCAGCATTTT. Translation gives CASSWGQDNQPQHF. The V gene is TRBV7-2, the J gene TRBJ1-5; 8 positions agree with TRBD1. In germline, CDR1 is SGHTA, CDR2 FQGNSA. The CDR3 is 14 amino acids. The ends lost 4 bases at V and 3 bases at J; junction bases unmatched: 2.

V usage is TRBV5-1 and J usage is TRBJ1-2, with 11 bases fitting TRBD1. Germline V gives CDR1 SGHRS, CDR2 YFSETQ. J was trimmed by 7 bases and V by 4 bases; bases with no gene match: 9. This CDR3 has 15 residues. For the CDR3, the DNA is TGCGCCAGCAGCAAACGGACAGGGGGCGAGGGTGGCTACACCTTC. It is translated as CASSKRTGGEGGYTF.

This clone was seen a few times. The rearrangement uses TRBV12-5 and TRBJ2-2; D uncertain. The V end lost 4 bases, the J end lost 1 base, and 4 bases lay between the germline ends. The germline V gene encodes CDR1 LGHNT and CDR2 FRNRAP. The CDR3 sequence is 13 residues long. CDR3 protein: CASGSGNTGELFF. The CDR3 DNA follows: TGTGCTAGTGGTTCCGGGAACACCGGGGAGCTGTTTTTT. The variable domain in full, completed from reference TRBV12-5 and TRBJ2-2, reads DARVTQTPRHKVTEMGQEVTMRCQPILGHNTVFWYRQTMMQGLELLAYFRNRAPLDDSGMPKDRFSAEMPDATLATLKIQPSEPRDSAVYFCASGSGNTGELFFGEGSRLTVL.